This T cell receptor (beta chain) was recorded in a study of shared clonotypes between healthy human individuals. Positively selected for CCR7, the CD45RO-negative cells used as naive CD8 cells excluded terminally differentiated effector memory CD45RA+ cells. Assay used: immunoSEQ multiplex PCR; TCRdb lists only in-frame clones, some missing. The data contain about 2.2 million clones, about 94% of them singletons. V trimming: 5 bases; J trimming: 2 bases; junction bases outside the gene matches: 4. The CDR3 is 14 residues long. Germline values: CDR1 MNHEY, CDR2 SMNVEV (reference sequence). Sequencing input: naive CD8+ T cells from PBMCs. The clonotype originates from a man younger than 35 in good health. Some clones in this sample may be carry-over from other donors' samples. V is TRBV27 and J is TRBJ2-3; 7 bases are a match to TRBD1. CDR3 sequence reads: CASSGQATTDTQYF. CDR3 DNA: TGTGCCAGCAGTGGACAGGCGACCACAGATACGCAGTATTTT.